This T cell receptor (beta chain) came from a study of early T cells in non-severe SARS-CoV-2 infection. About the research overall: Sequencing targeted bulk RNA from unsorted whole blood, leaving chains unpaired.

This clonotype was observed a handful of times. Its specificity is not known. Individual cDNA molecules carried attached unique molecular identifiers. TCRdb analysed the 5' RACE reads with MiXCR anew, one entry per CDR3 protein. The top ten clones hold approximately 6% of a sample with 88,000 or so distinct CDR3 sequences, 15% of them seen once. Germline V gene data show CDR1 as SEHNR and CDR2 as FQNEAQ (reference sequence). With 3 bases removed from V and 0 bases from J, the gap between germline ends came to 9 bases. This CDR3 comprises 15 residues. General observations from the study: Matching with VDJdb favored anti-spike CD8 responses (missing private and CD4 specificities).

The receptor comes from an adult who was a healthcare worker with PCR-confirmed SARS-CoV-2 infection or an uninfected control (not recorded which). Sample: whole blood. The chain is built from TRBV7-9 and TRBJ2-1, with D unclear. This chain's CDR3 is CASSFVSSSYNEQFF. In DNA form, the CDR3 reads TGTGCCAGCAGCTTTGTGTCGAGCTCCTACAATGAGCAGTTCTTC.